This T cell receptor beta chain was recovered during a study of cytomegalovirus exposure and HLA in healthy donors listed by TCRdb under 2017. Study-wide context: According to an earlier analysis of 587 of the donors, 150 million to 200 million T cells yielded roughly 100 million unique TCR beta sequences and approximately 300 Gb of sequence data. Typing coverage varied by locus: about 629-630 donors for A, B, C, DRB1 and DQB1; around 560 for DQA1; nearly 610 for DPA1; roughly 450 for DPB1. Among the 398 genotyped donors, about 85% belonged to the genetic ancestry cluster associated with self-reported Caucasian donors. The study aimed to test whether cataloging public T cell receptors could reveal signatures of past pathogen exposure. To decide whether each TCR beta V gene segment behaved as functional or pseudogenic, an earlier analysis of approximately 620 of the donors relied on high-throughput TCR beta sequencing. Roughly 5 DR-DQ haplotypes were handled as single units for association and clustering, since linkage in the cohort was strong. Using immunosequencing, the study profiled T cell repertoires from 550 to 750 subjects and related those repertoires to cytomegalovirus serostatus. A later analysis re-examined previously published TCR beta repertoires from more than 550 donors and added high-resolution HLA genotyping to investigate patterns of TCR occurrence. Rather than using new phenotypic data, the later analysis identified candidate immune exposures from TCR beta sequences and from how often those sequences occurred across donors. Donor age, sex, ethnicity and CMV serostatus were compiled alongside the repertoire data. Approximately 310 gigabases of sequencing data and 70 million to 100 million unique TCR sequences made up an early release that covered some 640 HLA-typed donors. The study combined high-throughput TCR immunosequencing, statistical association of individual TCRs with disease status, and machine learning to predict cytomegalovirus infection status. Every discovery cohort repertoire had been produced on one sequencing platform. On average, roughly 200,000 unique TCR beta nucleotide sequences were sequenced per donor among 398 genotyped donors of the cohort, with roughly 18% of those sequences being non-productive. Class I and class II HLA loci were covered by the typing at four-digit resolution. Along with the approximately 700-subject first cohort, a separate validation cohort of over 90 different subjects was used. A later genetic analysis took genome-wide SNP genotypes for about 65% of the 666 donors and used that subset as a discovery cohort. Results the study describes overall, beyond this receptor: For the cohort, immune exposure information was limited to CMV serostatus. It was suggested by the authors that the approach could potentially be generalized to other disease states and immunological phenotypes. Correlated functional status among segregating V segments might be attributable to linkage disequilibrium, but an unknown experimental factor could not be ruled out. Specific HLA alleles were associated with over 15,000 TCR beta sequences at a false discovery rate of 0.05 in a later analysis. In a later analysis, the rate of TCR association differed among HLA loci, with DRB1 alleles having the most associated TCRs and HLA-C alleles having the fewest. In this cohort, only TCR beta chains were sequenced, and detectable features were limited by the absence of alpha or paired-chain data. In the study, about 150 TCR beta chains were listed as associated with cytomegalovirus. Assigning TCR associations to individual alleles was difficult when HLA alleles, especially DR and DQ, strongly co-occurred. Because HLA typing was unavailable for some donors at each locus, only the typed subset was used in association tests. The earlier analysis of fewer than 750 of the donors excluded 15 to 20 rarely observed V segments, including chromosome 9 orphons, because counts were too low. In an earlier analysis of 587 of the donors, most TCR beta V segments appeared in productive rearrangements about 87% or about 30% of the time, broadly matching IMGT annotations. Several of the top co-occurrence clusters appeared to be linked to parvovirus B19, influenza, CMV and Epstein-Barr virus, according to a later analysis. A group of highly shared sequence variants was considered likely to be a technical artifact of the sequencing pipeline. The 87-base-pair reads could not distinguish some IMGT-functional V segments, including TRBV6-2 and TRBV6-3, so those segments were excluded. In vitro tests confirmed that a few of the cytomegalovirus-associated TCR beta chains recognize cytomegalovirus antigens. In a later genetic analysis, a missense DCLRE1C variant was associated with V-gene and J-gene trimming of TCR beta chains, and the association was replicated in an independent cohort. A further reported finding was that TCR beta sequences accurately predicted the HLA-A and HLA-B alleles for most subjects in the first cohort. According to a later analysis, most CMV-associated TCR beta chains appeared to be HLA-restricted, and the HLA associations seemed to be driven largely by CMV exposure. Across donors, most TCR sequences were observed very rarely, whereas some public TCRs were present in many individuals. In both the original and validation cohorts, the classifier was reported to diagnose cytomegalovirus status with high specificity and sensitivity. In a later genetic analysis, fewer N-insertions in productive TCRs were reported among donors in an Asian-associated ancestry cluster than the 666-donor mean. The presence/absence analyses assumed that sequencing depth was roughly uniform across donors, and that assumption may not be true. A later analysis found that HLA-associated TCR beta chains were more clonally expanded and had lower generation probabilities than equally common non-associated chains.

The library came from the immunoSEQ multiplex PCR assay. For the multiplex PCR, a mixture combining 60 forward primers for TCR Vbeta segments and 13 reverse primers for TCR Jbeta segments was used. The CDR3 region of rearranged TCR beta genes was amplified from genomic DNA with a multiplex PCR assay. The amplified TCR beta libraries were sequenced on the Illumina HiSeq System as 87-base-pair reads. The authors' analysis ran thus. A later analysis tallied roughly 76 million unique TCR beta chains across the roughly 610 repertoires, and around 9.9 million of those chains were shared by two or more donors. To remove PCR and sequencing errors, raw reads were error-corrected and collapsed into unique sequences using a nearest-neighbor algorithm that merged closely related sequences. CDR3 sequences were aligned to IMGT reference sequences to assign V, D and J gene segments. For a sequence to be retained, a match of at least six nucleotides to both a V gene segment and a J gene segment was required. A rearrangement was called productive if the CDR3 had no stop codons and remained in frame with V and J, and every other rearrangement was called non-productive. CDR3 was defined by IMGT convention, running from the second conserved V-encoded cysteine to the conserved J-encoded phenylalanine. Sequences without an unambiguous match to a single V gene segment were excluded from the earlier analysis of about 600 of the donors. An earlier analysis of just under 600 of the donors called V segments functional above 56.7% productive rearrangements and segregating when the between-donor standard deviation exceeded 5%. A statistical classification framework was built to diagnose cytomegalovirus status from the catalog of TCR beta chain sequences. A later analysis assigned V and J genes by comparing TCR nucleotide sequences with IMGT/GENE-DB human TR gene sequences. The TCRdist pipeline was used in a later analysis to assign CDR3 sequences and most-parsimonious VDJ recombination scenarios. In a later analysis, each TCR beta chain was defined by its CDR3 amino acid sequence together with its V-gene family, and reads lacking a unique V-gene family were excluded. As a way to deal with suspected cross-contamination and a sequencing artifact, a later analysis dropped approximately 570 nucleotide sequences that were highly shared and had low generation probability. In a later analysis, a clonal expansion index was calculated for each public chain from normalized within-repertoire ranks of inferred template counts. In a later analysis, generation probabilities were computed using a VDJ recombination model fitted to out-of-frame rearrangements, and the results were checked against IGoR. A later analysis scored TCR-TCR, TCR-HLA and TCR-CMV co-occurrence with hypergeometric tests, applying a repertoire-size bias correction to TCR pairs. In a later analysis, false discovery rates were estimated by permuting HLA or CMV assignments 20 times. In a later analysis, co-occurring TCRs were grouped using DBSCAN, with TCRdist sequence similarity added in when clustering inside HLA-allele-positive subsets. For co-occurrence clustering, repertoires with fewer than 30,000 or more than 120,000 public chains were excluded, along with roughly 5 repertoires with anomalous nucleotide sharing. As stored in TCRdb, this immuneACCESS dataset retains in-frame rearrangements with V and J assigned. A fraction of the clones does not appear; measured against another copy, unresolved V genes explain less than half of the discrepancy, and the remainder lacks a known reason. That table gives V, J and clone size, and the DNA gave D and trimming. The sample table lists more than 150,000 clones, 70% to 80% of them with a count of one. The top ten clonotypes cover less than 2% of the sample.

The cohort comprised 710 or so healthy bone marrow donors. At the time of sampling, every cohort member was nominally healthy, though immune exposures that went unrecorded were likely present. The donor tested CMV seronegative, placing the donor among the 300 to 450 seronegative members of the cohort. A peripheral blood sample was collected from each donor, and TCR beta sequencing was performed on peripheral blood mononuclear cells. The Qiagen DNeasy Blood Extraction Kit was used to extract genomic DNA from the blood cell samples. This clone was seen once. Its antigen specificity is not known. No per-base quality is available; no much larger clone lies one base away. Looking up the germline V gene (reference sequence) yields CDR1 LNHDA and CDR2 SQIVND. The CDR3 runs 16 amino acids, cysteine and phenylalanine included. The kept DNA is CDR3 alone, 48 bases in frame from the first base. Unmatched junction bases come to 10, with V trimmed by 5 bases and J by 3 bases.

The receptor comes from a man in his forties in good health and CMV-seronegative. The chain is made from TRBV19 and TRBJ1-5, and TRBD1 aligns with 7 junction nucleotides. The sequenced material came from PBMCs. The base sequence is TGTGCCAGTAGTGTCCAAAGGGGACAGACCAATCAGCCCCAGCATTTT. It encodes CASSVQRGQTNQPQHF. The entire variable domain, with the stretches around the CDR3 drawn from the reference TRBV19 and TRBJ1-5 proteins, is DGGITQSPKYLFRKEGQNVTLSCEQNLNHDAMYWYRQDPGQGLRLIYYSQIVNDFQKGDIAEGYSVSREKKESFPLTVTSAQKNPTAFYLCASSVQRGQTNQPQHFGDGTRLSIL.